The subject of this entry is one T cell receptor beta chain. The data were produced by immunoSEQ multiplex PCR, yet TCRdb's version contains in-frame clones alone and is incomplete. The data contain some 1,400,000 clones, roughly 96% of them singletons. Germline V gene sequence: CDR1 SNHLY, CDR2 FYNNEI. V lost 2 bases to trimming and J lost 4 bases; unmatched junction nucleotides: 6. The CDR3 sequence is 16 residues long. The entry originates in a study of shared clonotypes between healthy human individuals. Sequencing was carried out using naive CD4+ T cells sorted from blood. Subset described: CD45RA+ positively selected. The receptor was isolated from a man aged 25 to 45 in good health. The chain links TRBV2 to TRBJ1-3, with TRBD1 identical over 9 bases. The CDR3 is CASSERGDRAGNTIYF. For the CDR3, the DNA is TGTGCCAGCAGTGAACGTGGGGACAGGGCAGGAAACACCATATATTTT. Full variable domain (rest looked up from reference TRBV2 and TRBJ1-3): EPEVTQTPSHQVTQMGQEVILRCVPISNHLYFYWYRQILGQKVEFLVSFYNNEISEKSEIFDDQFSVERPDGSNFTLKIRSTKLEDSAMYFCASSERGDRAGNTIYFGEGSWLTVV.